What follows are 8 T cell receptor beta chains derived from one specimen sequenced in a study of CD8+ T cells in alopecia areata (dated by TCRdb to the late 2010s). The protocol used for the library was the immunoSEQ multiplex PCR assay. RNA was extracted from all samples and reverse transcribed into cDNA as template for TCR sequencing. TCRdb limited this immuneACCESS table to in-frame rearrangements with V and J called. A share of clones is missing; checked studies link under half to unresolved V genes, and the rest is unexplained. The sample table records some 170,000 clones; 50% to 75% of these occur just once. The leading ten clones occupy more than 15% of the sample. Read against the paper, the sample's treatment or condition label means: oral pan-JAK inhibitor, 5-10 mg twice daily. The sequencing here drew on CD4+ T cells sorted from blood, taken at roughly week 55, from a patient treated with tofacitinib. All receptors derive from a human donor with alopecia areata.

The chain combines TRBV4-1 with TRBJ2-3, with unresolved D. This CDR3 region has 15 residues. V was trimmed by 0 bases and J by 1 base, leaving 8 bases between them. Germline CDR1 reads MGHRA; CDR2 reads YSYEKL. In DNA form, the CDR3 reads TGCGCCAGCAGCCAAGATGCCACAGGCACAGATACGCAGTATTTT. This sequence encodes CASSQDATGTDTQYF.

This clone appeared a few times. The chain has TRBV29-1 and TRBJ2-7, with 7 nucleotides matching TRBD2. V dropped 7 bases and J dropped 6; count of bases not matched to a gene: 15. CDR1 is SQVTM and CDR2 is ANQGSEA in the germline V gene. The CDR3 runs to 14 residues. In nucleotides, the CDR3 is TGCAGCGCCTTGAGCGGGGCAGGGTCTTTCGAGCAGTACTTC. It specifies CSALSGAGSFEQYF.

The J gene is TRBJ1-1, the V gene TRBV30; possible D gene TRBD1, 5 bases. The CDR3 has 13 amino acids. V was shortened by 3 bases and J by 1 base, with 9 bases between the two germline ends. CDR1 is GTSNPN, CDR2 SVGIG, per germline (reference sequence). CDR3 sequence (DNA): TGTGCCTGGAGCCGGACAACGAACACTGAAGCTTTCTTT. Amino acids: CAWSRTTNTEAFF.

There are a few counts of this clone. The V and J genes are TRBV18 and TRBJ2-7, with D possibly being TRBD2 (6 bases). Germline values: CDR1 KGHSH, CDR2 LQKENI. CDR3 size: 14 residues. Trimming took off 0 bases at V and 3 bases at J, with 9 bases between the two ends. The CDR3 DNA sequence: TGTGCCAGCTCACCACCGATGGGGGGCTACGAGCAGTACTTC. It is translated as CASSPPMGGYEQYF.

The chain has TRBV30 and TRBJ1-1; tentatively, D is TRBD1 (5 bases). The CDR3 has 13 amino acids. Trimming took off 5 bases at V and 0 bases at J, with 10 bases between the two ends. Germline loops: CDR1 GTSNPN, CDR2 SVGIG (reference sequence). CDR3 loop: CAWELGLNTEAFF. DNA for the CDR3: TGTGCCTGGGAATTGGGGCTGAACACTGAAGCTTTCTTT.

In its sample, this clone was seen a few times. The rearrangement joins TRBV29-1 to TRBJ2-5; D uncertain. V gave up 3 bases and J gave up 1 base, with 6 bases separating them. Germline-derived CDR1 and CDR2 are SQVTM and ANQGSEA. CDR3 length equals 12 residues. The CDR3 DNA is TGCAGCGTTGATCTAAGCCAAGAGACCCAGTACTTC. Protein: CSVDLSQETQYF. The variable domain in full, with the rest retrieved from reference TRBV29-1 and TRBJ2-5, is SAVISQKPSRDICQRGTSLTIQCQVDSQVTMMFWYRQQPGQSLTLIATANQGSEATYESGFVIDKFPISRPNLTFSTLTVSNMSPEDSSIYLCSVDLSQETQYFGPGTRLLVL.

The chain employs TRBV4-1 and TRBJ2-4; D not certain. CDR1 and CDR2 from the germline V gene are MGHRA and YSYEKL. CDR3 length equals 12 residues. The V and J ends lost 1 base and 13 bases respectively, with 11 bases between them. CDR3 amino acids: CASSQGPAPQYF. The CDR3 coding sequence is TGCGCCAGCAGCCAAGGGCCCGCCCCCCAGTACTTC.

This clone was detected once. The rearrangement links TRBV30 to TRBJ1-2; D call uncertain. V was shortened by 3 bases and J by 8 bases, with 13 bases between the two germline ends. Germline loops: CDR1 GTSNPN, CDR2 SVGIG (reference sequence). The CDR3 loop spans 12 amino acids. DNA for the CDR3: TGTGCCTGGAGAAGTCTGTGGCGAGGCTACACCTTC. This sequence encodes CAWRSLWRGYTF. The full variable domain, with the rest looked up from reference TRBV30 and TRBJ1-2, is SQTIHQWPATLVQPVGSPLSLECTVEGTSNPNLYWYRQAAGRGLQLLFYSVGIGQISSEVPQNLSASRPQDRQFILSSKKLLLSDSGFYLCAWRSLWRGYTFGSGTRLTVV.